The clone carrying this T cell receptor (beta chain) occurred many times. This entry belongs to a study of regulatory T cells in long-lasting Graves disease. Study background: Antithyroid drug intake by newly diagnosed Graves' patients had lasted under 3 months.

Through Arm-PCR of CDR3 regions and iRepertoire HTBI primers, TCR beta libraries were built. TCRdb processed the multiplex PCR reads anew with MiXCR; each CDR3 protein has one entry. The sample lists a few hundred thousand distinct CDR3 sequences; about 15% were seen once. Sample time point: newly diagnosed GD, antithyroid drugs for less than 3 months. TCR sequences were obtained from RNA taken from PBMCs. As a group, patients came from one endocrinology department in Xi'an, China. The sample was also linked to a second study, of T cells in Graves' hyperthyroidism and ophthalmopathy.

This receptor was taken from a woman in her forties with Graves disease. The material sequenced was peripheral blood mononuclear cells (PBMCs), taken at new diagnosis, from a patient treated with antithyroid drugs.

In nucleotides, the CDR3 is TGCGCCAGCAGTGTTGGGGAATCGAACACCGGGGAGCTGTTTTTT. Its protein is CASSVGESNTGELFF. The chain recombines TRBV5-1 with TRBJ2-2, with D uncertain. V was trimmed by 5 bases and J by 0 bases, leaving 11 bases between them. The CDR3 runs 15 residues. Germline V lookup: CDR1 SGHRS, CDR2 YFSETQ.